Following are 30 T cell receptor beta chains from one sample sequenced in a study of identical twins. TCRdb re-called the 5' RACE reads through MiXCR, storing one row per CDR3 protein. In the table there are roughly 720,000 distinct CDR3 sequences, roughly 18% of which are singletons. These data are also associated with another study on T cells expressing NK-cell markers.

Sequenced material: PBMCs. Receptor source: a woman between 18 and 29 years old in good health.

The rearrangement links TRBV9 to TRBJ1-2; 7 bases line up with TRBD1. J was trimmed by 1 base and V by 4 bases; bases with no gene match: 7. The length of the CDR3 is 15 residues. Germline loops: CDR1 SGDLS, CDR2 YYNGEE. As DNA, the CDR3 is TGTGCCAGCAGCAAGACAGGGACTGGTAACTATGGCTACACCTTC. Translating it yields CASSKTGTGNYGYTF.

The chain links TRBV12-3 or TRBV12-4 to TRBJ2-3; D unclear. Trimming shortened V by 5 bases and J by 4 bases, and 16 bases separated the two germline ends. CDR3 length: 15 residues. The CDR3 is CASSSRVLTPDTQYF. The CDR3 DNA is TGTGCCAGCAGTAGTCGGGTGTTGACCCCAGATACGCAGTATTTT.

This clonotype was seen a handful of times. V usage is TRBV20-1 and J usage is TRBJ2-3, with TRBD1 matching 10 bases. V trimming: 6 bases; J trimming: 7 bases; junction bases outside the gene matches: 13. The length of the CDR3 is 15 residues. CDR1 is DFQATT and CDR2 is SNEGSKA in the germline V gene (reference sequence). The CDR3 DNA sequence: TGCAGTGCCACCCCCGGGACAGGGGTCGGGTATACGCAGTATTTT. The encoded protein is CSATPGTGVGYTQYF.

DNA for the CDR3: TGTGCCAGCAGCTTAGTGTCCAGGCTCTATGGCTACACCTTC. Its protein is CASSLVSRLYGYTF. The V and J genes are TRBV7-2 and TRBJ1-2; D is undetermined. Trimming removed 1 base from V and 4 bases from J, with 10 bases in between. The CDR3 runs 14 residues. Germline CDR1 reads SGHTA; CDR2 reads FQGNSA.

This clonotype was counted a few times. The V call is TRBV20-1, the J call TRBJ2-7, with D possibly being TRBD2 (6 bases). The ends were cut back, 2 bases at V and 3 bases at J, with 14 bases in the middle. Germline values: CDR1 DFQATT, CDR2 SNEGSKA (reference sequence). The CDR3 has 14 amino acids. This CDR3 is CSARRRGLNYEQYF. CDR3 sequence (DNA): TGCAGTGCTAGACGGAGGGGTCTTAACTACGAGCAGTACTTC.

In its sample, this clonotype was seen a few times. The V and J genes are TRBV7-9 and TRBJ2-1; D unclear. The CDR3 consists of 11 residues. Germline assignment: CDR1 SEHNR and CDR2 FQNEAQ (reference sequence). V shed 5 bases and J shed 11 bases, with 10 bases lying between them. Here the CDR3 reads CASSPDLKQFF. DNA of the CDR3: TGTGCCAGCAGCCCCGACCTGAAGCAGTTCTTC.

This clonotype was counted only a few times. The CDR3 DNA follows: TGTGCCAGCAGTTACTCGACCCTCGCGGGAGGGCCCGAGACCCAGTACTTC. The encoded protein is CASSYSTLAGGPETQYF. This chain connects TRBV6-2 or TRBV6-3 to TRBJ2-5; 9 bases are shared with TRBD2. The V and J ends lost 0 bases and 5 bases, in that order; junction bases with no gene match: 10. The CDR3 runs 17 residues. Germline CDR1 reads MNHEY; CDR2 reads SVGEGT.

The chain has TRBV11-3 and TRBJ2-5; 10 nucleotides align to TRBD2. Germline V gene lookup returns CDR1 SGHNT and CDR2 YENEEA. After removal of 5 bases from V and 2 bases from J, the junction contained 8 bases not matched to a gene. This CDR3 has 16 amino acids. The CDR3 sequence is CASSVRRTSGQETQYF. The DNA for the CDR3 is TGTGCCAGCAGCGTCCGTAGGACTAGCGGACAAGAGACCCAGTACTTC.

The chain uses TRBV11-3 and TRBJ2-4; possible D gene TRBD2, 8 bases. The CDR3 is 16 amino acids. Germline V gene sequence: CDR1 SGHNT, CDR2 YENEEA. V lost 5 bases to trimming and J lost 2 bases, with 16 bases between them. CDR3 sequence: CASSPGGTRSKNIQYF. As DNA, the CDR3 is TGTGCCAGCAGCCCAGGGGGGACTAGGTCCAAAAACATTCAGTACTTC. Based on the CDR3 plus reference TRBV11-3 and TRBJ2-4, the full variable domain is EAGVVQSPRYKIIEKKQPVAFWCNPISGHNTLYWYLQNLGQGPELLIRYENEEAVDDSQLPKDRFSAERLKGVDSTLKIQPAELGDSAVYLCASSPGGTRSKNIQYFGAGTRLSVL.

This clonotype was found a few times. The chain has TRBV12-3 or TRBV12-4 and TRBJ1-5; a possible D gene is TRBD1 (5 bases). Trimming pared 4 bases from V and 5 bases from J, leaving 9 bases between. The CDR3 runs to 13 residues. The CDR3 bases are TGTGCCAGCAGTTGGGACCGAGATCAGCCCCAGCATTTT. Translation gives CASSWDRDQPQHF.

This sequence joins TRBV9 and TRBJ2-4; D perhaps matches TRBD2 (6 bases). Trimming took off 0 bases at V and 5 bases at J, with 9 bases between the two ends. CDR1 is SGDLS, CDR2 YYNGEE, per germline. The CDR3 spans 14 residues. CDR3 nucleotides: TGTGCCAGCAGCGTAGGGGGACTCGAAAACATTCAGTACTTC. Translated, it gives CASSVGGLENIQYF.

This sequence joins TRBV7-2 and TRBJ2-7, with TRBD1 matching over 7 bases. The germline V gene encodes CDR1 SGHTA and CDR2 FQGNSA. The CDR3 consists of 15 residues. J gave up 7 bases and V 5 bases, and 14 bases lay outside the gene matches. CDR3 nucleotides: TGTGCCAGCAGCCCCAGACAGGGCTACGCCTTGGAGCAGTACTTC. Protein: CASSPRQGYALEQYF. The whole variable domain, filled in from reference TRBV7-2 and TRBJ2-7, reads GAGVSQSPSNKVTEKGKDVELRCDPISGHTALYWYRQSLGQGLEFLIYFQGNSAPDKSGLPSDRFSAERTGGSVSTLTIQRTQQEDSAVYLCASSPRQGYALEQYFGPGTRLTVT.

Only a few counts were recorded for this clonotype. The chain combines TRBV5-6 with TRBJ2-7, with a weak D call TRBD2 (5 bases). Germline assignment: CDR1 SGHDT and CDR2 YYEEEE. The germline V and J ends were trimmed by 4 bases and 5 bases, with 13 bases remaining between them. This CDR3 has 13 amino acids. CDR3 sequence (DNA): TGTGCCAGCAGCGGATCTAGCATCCACGAGCAGTACTTC. This encodes CASSGSSIHEQYF.

This clonotype turned up a few times. The chain is built from TRBV18 and TRBJ1-1; TRBD1 is a possible D gene (5 bases). The CDR3 has 13 residues. Deletions cut 8 bases from V and 7 bases from J, with 17 bases between. Germline V CDR1 and CDR2: KGHSH, LQKENI. The CDR3 loop is CASTQTEGREAFF. CDR3 sequence (DNA): TGTGCCAGCACCCAGACAGAAGGCCGTGAAGCTTTCTTT.

This clonotype showed up just a few times. The chain links TRBV4-1 to TRBJ2-1; D not certain. The V end was cut by 1 base, the J end by 3 bases, with 7 bases between. The length of the CDR3 is 14 residues. The V gene's germline CDR1 is MGHRA and CDR2 YSYEKL. CDR3 sequence reads: CASSQVVGYNEQFF. The CDR3 bases are TGCGCCAGCAGCCAAGTTGTCGGCTACAATGAGCAGTTCTTC.

With respect to this clonotype: The junction does not match germline at one end; this may be a read error. The V gene is TRBV5-1, the J gene TRBJ2-5; D tentatively fits TRBD1 or TRBD2 (6 bases each). Germline V gene sequence: CDR1 SGHRS, CDR2 YFSETQ. This CDR3 is built from 13 residues. In DNA form, the CDR3 reads TGCTCCAGCAGCGGAGGGGGTCAAGAGACCCAGTACTTC. This sequence encodes CSSSGGGQETQYF.

This clonotype occurred a few times. The rearrangement joins TRBV4-1 to TRBJ2-5; D gene ambiguous. Per the germline V gene, CDR1 is MGHRA and CDR2 is YSYEKL. Trimming removed 3 bases from V and 2 bases from J, with 13 bases in between. The CDR3 is 15 residues long. Here the CDR3 reads CASSQVIAAQETQYF. CDR3 nucleotide sequence: TGCGCCAGCAGCCAGGTGATCGCCGCGCAAGAGACCCAGTACTTC.

This clonotype was seen a handful of times. The chain has TRBV12-3 or TRBV12-4 and TRBJ2-2; the D is unclear. The CDR3 totals 14 residues. Trimming shortened V by 3 bases and J by 0 bases, and 5 bases separated the two germline ends. The CDR3 loop is CASSFLANTGELFF. CDR3 nucleotide sequence: TGTGCCAGCAGTTTTCTCGCGAACACCGGGGAGCTGTTTTTT.

The chain has TRBV9 and TRBJ2-3; 12 positions agree with TRBD2. There are 18 residues in the CDR3. The germline CDR1 and CDR2 sequences are SGDLS and YYNGEE. V was pared by 3 bases and J by 7 bases, with 15 bases of the junction left unmatched. The CDR3 region has the DNA TGTGCCAGCAGCGAGCTCCTATACCCTAGCGGGGGGGATTATACGCAGTATTTT. Encoded protein: CASSELLYPSGGDYTQYF.

This clonotype was seen more than once but under ten times. This sequence joins TRBV7-2 and TRBJ1-2; D might be TRBD1 (5 bases). In germline, CDR1 is SGHTA, CDR2 FQGNSA. V lost 4 bases to trimming and J lost 0 bases, with 12 bases between them. The CDR3 extends over 15 amino acids. The CDR3 reads CASSSGAGTNYGYTF. The CDR3 nucleotides read TGTGCCAGCAGCTCCGGGGCAGGGACTAACTATGGCTACACCTTC.

The V and J genes are TRBV20-1 and TRBJ2-3; TRBD2 aligns across 10 bases. The CDR3 covers 15 residues. Trimming removed 4 bases from V and 2 bases from J; junction bases left unmatched: 6. Germline V CDR1 and CDR2: DFQATT, SNEGSKA (reference sequence). The CDR3 protein is CSAIAAGGITDTQYF. DNA of the CDR3: TGCAGTGCTATAGCAGCGGGGGGGATCACAGATACGCAGTATTTT.

This clonotype was detected ten times or more. V is TRBV6-1 and J is TRBJ2-7; D is tentatively TRBD1 or TRBD2 (5 bases each). Germline-derived CDR1 and CDR2 are MNHNS and SASEGT. The V gene lost 6 bases and the J gene lost 0 bases, with 15 bases spanning the gap. The CDR3 has 15 residues. In DNA, the CDR3 is TGTGCCAGCAGGTCCGGGACGAAAAGCTCCTACGAGCAGTACTTC. Its protein product is CASRSGTKSSYEQYF.

This clonotype was detected ten times or more. V and J are TRBV20-1 and TRBJ2-7; D is perhaps TRBD1 or TRBD2 (5 bases each). Germline assignment: CDR1 DFQATT and CDR2 SNEGSKA (reference sequence). The length of the CDR3 is 14 residues. Trimming pared 7 bases from V and 2 bases from J, leaving 18 bases between. The CDR3, as DNA: TGCAGTGTTACACGGGGCGGTAGTACCTACGAGCAGTACTTC. It codes for CSVTRGGSTYEQYF.

The sample holds a few counts of this clonotype. The rearrangement links TRBV7-2 to TRBJ2-4; the match to TRBD2 covers 7 bases. This CDR3 is 15 amino acids long. Germline CDR1 is SGHTA and CDR2 is FQGNSA. The V gene end was trimmed by 3 bases and the J gene end by 4 bases; junction bases not matched to a gene: 6. CDR3 nucleotides: TGTGCCAGCAGCTTTTTCGGAGCGGGAAAAAACATTCAGTACTTC. Protein product: CASSFFGAGKNIQYF. The variable domain in full, with the rest retrieved from reference TRBV7-2 and TRBJ2-4, is GAGVSQSPSNKVTEKGKDVELRCDPISGHTALYWYRQSLGQGLEFLIYFQGNSAPDKSGLPSDRFSAERTGGSVSTLTIQRTQQEDSAVYLCASSFFGAGKNIQYFGAGTRLSVL.

This clonotype came up a few times. The chain uses TRBV7-2 and TRBJ2-3, with 11 bases matching TRBD2. V lost 7 bases to trimming and J lost 5 bases; unmatched junction nucleotides: 8. The CDR3 spans 15 residues. CDR1 SGHTA and CDR2 FQGNSA come from the germline V gene. The DNA for the CDR3 is TGTGCCAGCACGACACTAGCGGGAGTGAAAGATACGCAGTATTTT. It translates to CASTTLAGVKDTQYF.

The V and J genes are TRBV10-1 and TRBJ2-1, with D maybe TRBD2 (6 bases). CDR1 and CDR2 from the germline V gene are WNHNN and SYGVQD (reference sequence). The CDR3 covers 15 residues. The V end was cut by 2 bases, the J end by 0 bases, with 8 bases between. The CDR3 here is CASSERESSYNEQFF. CDR3 DNA: TGCGCCAGCAGTGAGCGGGAGAGCTCCTACAATGAGCAGTTCTTC.

The chain links TRBV6-1 to TRBJ1-1; D not certain. The V gene lost 7 bases and the J gene lost 3 bases, with 15 bases spanning the gap. Germline V gives CDR1 MNHNS, CDR2 SASEGT. The CDR3 runs to 14 residues. The DNA of the CDR3 is TGTGCCAGCATTGGAGGCTCTCGGGACACTGAAGCTTTCTTT. Its translation: CASIGGSRDTEAFF.

The chain couples TRBV7-9 to TRBJ2-3; D is perhaps TRBD2 (6 bases). The CDR3 covers 13 residues. Germline V CDR1 and CDR2: SEHNR, FQNEAQ (reference sequence). The V gene lost 6 bases and the J gene lost 6 bases, with 13 bases spanning the gap. Here the CDR3 reads CASRTILADTQYF. CDR3 nucleotides: TGTGCCAGCAGGACAATACTAGCCGATACGCAGTATTTT.

This sequence joins TRBV5-1 and TRBJ2-3, with 8 bases fitting TRBD2. Trimming removed 5 bases from V and 0 bases from J; junction bases left unmatched: 5. The CDR3 spans 15 residues. Germline V gene data show CDR1 as SGHRS and CDR2 as YFSETQ. Here the CDR3 reads CASRLAATSTDTQYF. The CDR3 nucleotides are TGCGCCAGCAGACTAGCGGCAACTAGCACAGATACGCAGTATTTT.

The chain has TRBV12-3 or TRBV12-4 and TRBJ1-2; D gene ambiguous. V was cut by 10 bases and J by 0 bases, with 15 bases left in between. The CDR3 contains 14 residues. Here the CDR3 reads CATIKFRANYGYTF. CDR3 DNA sequence: TGTGCCACCATAAAATTTAGGGCTAACTATGGCTACACCTTC.